This TCR beta chain emerged from a study of siplizumab effects on memory and regulatory T cells. This table comes from immunoSEQ multiplex PCR, and its TCRdb copy is limited to in-frame clones, with some not included. The data hold about 72,000 clones, with around 90% observed a single time. Material for sequencing was CD8+ T cells sorted from blood. This clonotype was obtained from a human donor in good health.

The CDR3 sequence: CASSPVSQGGRNTQYF. The CDR3 DNA sequence: TGTGCCAGCAGCCCAGTTAGCCAGGGAGGGAGGAATACGCAGTATTTT. V and J are TRBV11-2 and TRBJ2-3, with 7 bases fitting TRBD2. Trimming at V came to 5 bases and at J to 7 bases, leaving 15 bases not matched to a gene. Germline assignment: CDR1 SGHAT and CDR2 FQNNGV. This CDR3 is 16 amino acids long.